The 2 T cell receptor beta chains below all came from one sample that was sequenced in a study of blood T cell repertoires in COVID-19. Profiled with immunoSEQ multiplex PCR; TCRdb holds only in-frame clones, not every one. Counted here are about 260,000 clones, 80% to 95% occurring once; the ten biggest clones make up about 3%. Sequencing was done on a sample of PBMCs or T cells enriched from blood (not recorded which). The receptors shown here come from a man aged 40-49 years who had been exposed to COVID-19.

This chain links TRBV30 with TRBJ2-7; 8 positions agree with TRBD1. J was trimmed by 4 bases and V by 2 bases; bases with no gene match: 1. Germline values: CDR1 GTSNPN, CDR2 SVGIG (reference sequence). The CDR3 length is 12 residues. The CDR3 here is CAWSTGGYEQYF. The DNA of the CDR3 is TGTGCCTGGAGTACAGGGGGGTACGAGCAGTACTTC.

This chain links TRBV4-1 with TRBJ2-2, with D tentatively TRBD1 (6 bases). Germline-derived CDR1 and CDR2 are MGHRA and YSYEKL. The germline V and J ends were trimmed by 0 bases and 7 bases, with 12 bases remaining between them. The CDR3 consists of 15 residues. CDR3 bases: TGCGCCAGCAGCCAAGATCCAGGGGAGAGCGGGGAGCTGTTTTTT. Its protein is CASSQDPGESGELFF.